The present T cell receptor (beta chain) was sequenced within a study of cytotoxic CD8 clonotypes in ibrutinib-treated CLL. Whole-study results and caveats: Clonality went up at ibrutinib response and then declined back toward baseline at progression.

The CDR3 loop spans 15 amino acids. V was pared by 2 bases and J by 2 bases, with 6 bases of the junction left unmatched. Germline V gene data show CDR1 as SGHDT and CDR2 as YYEEEE. Notes on this clone: No antigen is known for it.

Clones were sequenced by immunoSEQ multiplex PCR, and TCRdb holds only the in-frame ones, with some missing. The table shows more than 8,000 clones, with around 63% occurring only once. This sequence joins TRBV5-6 and TRBJ2-5; 7 positions agree with TRBD2. Specimen: PBMCs, collected before ibrutinib treatment. The sequence came from a human donor with chronic lymphocytic leukemia. CDR3 region: CASSFPGRGQETQYF. As DNA, the CDR3 is TGTGCCAGCAGCTTCCCGGGGAGGGGACAAGAGACCCAGTACTTC.